The text below deals with one T cell receptor (beta chain). Its antigen is as yet unknown. These data come from a study of OX40 agonist ivuxolimab in advanced cancers. Study as a whole: Three patients, one with hepatocellular carcinoma and two with cutaneous melanoma, responded partially.

This CDR3 is 11 amino acids long. V lost 3 bases and J 6 bases, leaving 8 bases between the germline ends. Germline CDR1 DFQATT, CDR2 SNEGSKA (reference sequence). The investigators sampled blood at baseline, at cycle 4 day 1, and at cycle 7 day 1. Study observations and caveats: Blood T cells, both CD4+ and CD8+, expanded clonally by week 6 at 0.1 to 3.0 mg/kg.

This table comes from immunoSEQ multiplex PCR, and its TCRdb copy is limited to in-frame clones, with some not included. The sample lists under 85,000 clones; about nine tenths were seen once. The sequencing here drew on CD4+ or CD8+ T cells sorted from blood, taken in a trial of the OX40 agonist ivuxolimab. This rearrangement joins TRBV20-1 to TRBJ1-2; no clear D gene. This TCR derives from an adult with an advanced solid tumor such as melanoma, head and neck, liver or kidney cancer. The CDR3 coding sequence is TGCAGTGCTAGCGGGTTAGATGGCTACACCTTC. It encodes CSASGLDGYTF.